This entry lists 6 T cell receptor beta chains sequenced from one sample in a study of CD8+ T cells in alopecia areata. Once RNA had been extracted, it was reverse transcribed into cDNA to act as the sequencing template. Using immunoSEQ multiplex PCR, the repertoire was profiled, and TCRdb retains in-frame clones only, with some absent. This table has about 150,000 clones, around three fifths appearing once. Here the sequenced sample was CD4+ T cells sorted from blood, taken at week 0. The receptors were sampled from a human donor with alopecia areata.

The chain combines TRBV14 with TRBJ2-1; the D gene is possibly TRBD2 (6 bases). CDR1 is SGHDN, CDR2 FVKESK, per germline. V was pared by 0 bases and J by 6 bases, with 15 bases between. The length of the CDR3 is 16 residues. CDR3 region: CASSQDRDWAFNEQFF. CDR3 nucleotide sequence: TGTGCCAGCAGCCAAGATCGGGACTGGGCGTTCAATGAGCAGTTCTTC.

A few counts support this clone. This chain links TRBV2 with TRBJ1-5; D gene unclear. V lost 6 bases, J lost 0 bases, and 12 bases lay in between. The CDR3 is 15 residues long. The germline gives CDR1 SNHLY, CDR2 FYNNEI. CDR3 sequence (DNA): TGTGCCAGCAGGGCCGAGCTGATTAGCAATCAGCCCCAGCATTTT. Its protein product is CASRAELISNQPQHF.

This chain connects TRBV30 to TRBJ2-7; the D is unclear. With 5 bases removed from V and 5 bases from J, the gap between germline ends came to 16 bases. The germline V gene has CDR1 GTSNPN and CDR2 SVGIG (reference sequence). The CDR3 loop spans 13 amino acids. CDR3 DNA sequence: TGTGCCTGGGGTCGCGGAATAATCCACGAGCAGTACTTC. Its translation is CAWGRGIIHEQYF.

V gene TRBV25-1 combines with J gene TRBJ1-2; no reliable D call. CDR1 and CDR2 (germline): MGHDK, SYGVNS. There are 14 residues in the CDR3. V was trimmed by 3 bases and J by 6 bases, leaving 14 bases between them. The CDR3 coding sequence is TGTGCCAGCAGTGATACAGCCCAACTACATGGCTACACCTTC. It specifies CASSDTAQLHGYTF.

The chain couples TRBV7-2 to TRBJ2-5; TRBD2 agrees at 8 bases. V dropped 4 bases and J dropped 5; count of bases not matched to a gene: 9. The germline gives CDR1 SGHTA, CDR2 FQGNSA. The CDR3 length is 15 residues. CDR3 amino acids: CASSYRGGPEETQYF. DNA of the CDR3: TGTGCCAGCAGCTATCGGGGGGGCCCTGAGGAGACCCAGTACTTC.

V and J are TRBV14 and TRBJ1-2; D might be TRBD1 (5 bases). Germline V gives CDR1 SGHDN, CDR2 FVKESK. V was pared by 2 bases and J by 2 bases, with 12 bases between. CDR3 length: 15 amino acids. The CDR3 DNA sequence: TGTGCCAGCAGCCAATTCGGGACCGGGAACTATGGCTACACCTTC. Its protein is CASSQFGTGNYGYTF. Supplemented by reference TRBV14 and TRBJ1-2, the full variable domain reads EAGVTQFPSHSVIEKGQTVTLRCDPISGHDNLYWYRRVMGKEIKFLLHFVKESKQDESGMPNNRFLAERTGGTYSTLKVQPAELEDSGVYFCASSQFGTGNYGYTFGSGTRLTVV.